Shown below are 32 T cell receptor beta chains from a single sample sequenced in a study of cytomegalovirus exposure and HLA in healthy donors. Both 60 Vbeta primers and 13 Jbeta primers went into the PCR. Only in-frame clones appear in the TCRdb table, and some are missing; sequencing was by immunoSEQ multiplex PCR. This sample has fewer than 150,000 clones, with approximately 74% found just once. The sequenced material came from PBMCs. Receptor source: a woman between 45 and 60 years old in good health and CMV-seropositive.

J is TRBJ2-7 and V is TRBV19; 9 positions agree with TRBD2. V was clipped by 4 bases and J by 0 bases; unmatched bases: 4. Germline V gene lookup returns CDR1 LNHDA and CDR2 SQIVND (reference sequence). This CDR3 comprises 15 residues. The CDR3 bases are TGTGCCAGTAGTAAAGGGACTAGCAGCTCCTACGAGCAGTACTTC. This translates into CASSKGTSSSYEQYF.

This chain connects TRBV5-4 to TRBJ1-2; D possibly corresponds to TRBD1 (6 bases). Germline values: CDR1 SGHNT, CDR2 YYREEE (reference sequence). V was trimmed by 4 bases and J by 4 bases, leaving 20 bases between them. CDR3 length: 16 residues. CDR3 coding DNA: TGTGCCAGCAGCCTCGGACAGCTTCAATATCCCTATGGCTACACCTTC. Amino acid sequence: CASSLGQLQYPYGYTF.

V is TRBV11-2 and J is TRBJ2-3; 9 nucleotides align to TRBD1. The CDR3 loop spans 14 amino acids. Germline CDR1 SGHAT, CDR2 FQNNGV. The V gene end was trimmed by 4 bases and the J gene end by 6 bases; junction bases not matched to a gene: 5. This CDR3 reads CASSSDRGWDTQYF. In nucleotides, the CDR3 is TGTGCCAGCAGCTCCGACAGGGGGTGGGATACGCAGTATTTT.

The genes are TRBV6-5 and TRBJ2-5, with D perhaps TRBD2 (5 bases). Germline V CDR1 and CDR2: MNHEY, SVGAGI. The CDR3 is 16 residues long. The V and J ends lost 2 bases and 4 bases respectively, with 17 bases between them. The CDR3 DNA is TGTGCCAGCAGTTACAAGGCTAGCCGGGTGACAGAGACCCAGTACTTC. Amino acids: CASSYKASRVTETQYF.

CDR3: CASNRQGTAAGANVLTF. DNA of the CDR3: TGTGCCAGCAACCGACAGGGTACGGCGGCTGGGGCCAACGTCCTGACTTTC. The rearrangement joins TRBV7-9 to TRBJ2-6; TRBD1 aligns across 7 bases. The CDR3 is made up of 17 amino acids. Germline V lookup: CDR1 SEHNR, CDR2 FQNEAQ (reference sequence). J was trimmed by 2 bases and V by 7 bases; bases with no gene match: 11.

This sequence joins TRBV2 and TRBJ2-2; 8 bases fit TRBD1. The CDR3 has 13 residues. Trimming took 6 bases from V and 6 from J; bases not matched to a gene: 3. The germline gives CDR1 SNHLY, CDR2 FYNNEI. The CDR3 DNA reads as TGTGCCAGCAGGAGACAGGGGTCCGGGGAGCTGTTTTTT. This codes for CASRRQGSGELFF. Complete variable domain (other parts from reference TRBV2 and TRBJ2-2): EPEVTQTPSHQVTQMGQEVILRCVPISNHLYFYWYRQILGQKVEFLVSFYNNEISEKSEIFDDQFSVERPDGSNFTLKIRSTKLEDSAMYFCASRRQGSGELFFGEGSRLTVL.

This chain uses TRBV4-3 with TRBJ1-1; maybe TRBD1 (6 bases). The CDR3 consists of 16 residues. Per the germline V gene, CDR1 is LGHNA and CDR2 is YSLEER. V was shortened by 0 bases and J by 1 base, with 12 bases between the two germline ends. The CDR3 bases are TGCGCCAGCAGCCAAGATGTGGGACACCAGAACACTGAAGCTTTCTTT. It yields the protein CASSQDVGHQNTEAFF.

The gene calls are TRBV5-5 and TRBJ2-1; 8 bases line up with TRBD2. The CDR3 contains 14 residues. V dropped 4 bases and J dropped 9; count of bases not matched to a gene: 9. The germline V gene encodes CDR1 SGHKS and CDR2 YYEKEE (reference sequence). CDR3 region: CASSPTSVAGEQFF. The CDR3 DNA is TGTGCCAGCAGCCCGACTAGCGTTGCGGGTGAGCAGTTCTTC.

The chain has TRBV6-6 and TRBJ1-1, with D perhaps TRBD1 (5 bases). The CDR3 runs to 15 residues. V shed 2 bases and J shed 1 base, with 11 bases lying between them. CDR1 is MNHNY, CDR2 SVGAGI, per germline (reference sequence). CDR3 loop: CASSYPKGQNTEAFF. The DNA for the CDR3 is TGTGCCAGCAGTTACCCCAAGGGGCAGAACACTGAAGCTTTCTTT.

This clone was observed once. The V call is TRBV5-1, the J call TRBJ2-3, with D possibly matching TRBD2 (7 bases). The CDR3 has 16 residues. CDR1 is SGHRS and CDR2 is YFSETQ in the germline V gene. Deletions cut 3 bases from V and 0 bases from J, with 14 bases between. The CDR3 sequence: CASSSQGGASTDTQYF. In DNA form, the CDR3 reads TGCGCCAGCAGCTCCCAAGGGGGGGCTAGCACAGATACGCAGTATTTT.

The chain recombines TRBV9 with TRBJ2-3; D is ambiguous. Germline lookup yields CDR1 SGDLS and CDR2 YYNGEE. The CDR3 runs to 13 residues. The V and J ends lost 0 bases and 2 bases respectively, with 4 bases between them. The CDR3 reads CASSVDYTDTQYF. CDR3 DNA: TGTGCCAGCAGCGTAGATTACACAGATACGCAGTATTTT.

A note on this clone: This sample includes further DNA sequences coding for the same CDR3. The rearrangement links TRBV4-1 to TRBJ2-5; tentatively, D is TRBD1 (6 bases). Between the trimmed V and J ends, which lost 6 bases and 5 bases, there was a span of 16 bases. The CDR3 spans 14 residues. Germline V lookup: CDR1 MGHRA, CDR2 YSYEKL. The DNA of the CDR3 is TGCGCCAGCAGTGACCCCGGACAGACGGAGACCCAGTACTTC. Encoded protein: CASSDPGQTETQYF.

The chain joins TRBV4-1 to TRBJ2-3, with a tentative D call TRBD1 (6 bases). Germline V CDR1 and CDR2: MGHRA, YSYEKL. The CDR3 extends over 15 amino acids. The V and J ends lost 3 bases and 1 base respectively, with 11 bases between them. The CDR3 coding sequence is TGCGCCAGCAGCCAGCAGGGGACGGGCACAGATACGCAGTATTTT. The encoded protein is CASSQQGTGTDTQYF.

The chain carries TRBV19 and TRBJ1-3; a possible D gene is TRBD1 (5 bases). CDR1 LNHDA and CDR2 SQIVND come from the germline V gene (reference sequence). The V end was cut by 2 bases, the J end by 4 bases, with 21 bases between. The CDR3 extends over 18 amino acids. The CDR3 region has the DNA TGTGCCAGTAGTATAATTCCCATGCAGGGAGGATCGGGAAACACCATATATTTT. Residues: CASSIIPMQGGSGNTIYF. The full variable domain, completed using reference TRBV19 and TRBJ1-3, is DGGITQSPKYLFRKEGQNVTLSCEQNLNHDAMYWYRQDPGQGLRLIYYSQIVNDFQKGDIAEGYSVSREKKESFPLTVTSAQKNPTAFYLCASSIIPMQGGSGNTIYFGEGSWLTVV.

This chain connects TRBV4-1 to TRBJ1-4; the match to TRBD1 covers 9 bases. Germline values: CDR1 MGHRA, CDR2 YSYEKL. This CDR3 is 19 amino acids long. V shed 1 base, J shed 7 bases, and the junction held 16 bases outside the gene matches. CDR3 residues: CASSQVANIVTGGGEKLFF. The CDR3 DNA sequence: TGCGCCAGCAGCCAAGTTGCCAACATTGTGACAGGGGGGGGTGAAAAACTGTTTTTT.

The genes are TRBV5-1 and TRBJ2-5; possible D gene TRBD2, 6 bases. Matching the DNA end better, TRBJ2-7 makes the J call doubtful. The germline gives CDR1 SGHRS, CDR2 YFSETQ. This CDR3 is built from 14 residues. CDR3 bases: TGCGCCAGCAGCTTGGTCGGAGGGGTAAACGAGCAGTACTTC. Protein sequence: CASSLVGGVNEQYF.

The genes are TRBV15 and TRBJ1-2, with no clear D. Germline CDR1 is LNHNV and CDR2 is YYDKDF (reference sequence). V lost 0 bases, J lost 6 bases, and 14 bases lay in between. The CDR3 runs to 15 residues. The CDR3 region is CATSRDYQVTNGYTF. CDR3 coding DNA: TGTGCCACCAGCAGAGATTATCAGGTTACGAATGGCTACACCTTC.

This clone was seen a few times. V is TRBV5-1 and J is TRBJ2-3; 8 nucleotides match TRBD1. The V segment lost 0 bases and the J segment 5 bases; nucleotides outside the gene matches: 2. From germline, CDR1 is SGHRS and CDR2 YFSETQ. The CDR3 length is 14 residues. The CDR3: CASSLGQGRDTQYF. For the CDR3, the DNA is TGCGCCAGCAGCTTGGGACAGGGGAGAGATACGCAGTATTTT.

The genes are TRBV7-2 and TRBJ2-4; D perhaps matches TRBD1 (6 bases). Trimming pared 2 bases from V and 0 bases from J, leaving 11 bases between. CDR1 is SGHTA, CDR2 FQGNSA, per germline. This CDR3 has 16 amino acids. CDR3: CASSLTGTLAKNIQYF. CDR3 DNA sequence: TGTGCCAGCAGCTTAACCGGGACATTAGCCAAAAACATTCAGTACTTC.

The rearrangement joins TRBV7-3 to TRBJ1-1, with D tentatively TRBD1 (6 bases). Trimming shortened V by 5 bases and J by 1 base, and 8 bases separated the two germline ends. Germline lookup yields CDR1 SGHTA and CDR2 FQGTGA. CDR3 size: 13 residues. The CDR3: CASSTQGNTEAFF. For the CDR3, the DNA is TGTGCCAGCAGCACACAGGGGAACACTGAAGCTTTCTTT.

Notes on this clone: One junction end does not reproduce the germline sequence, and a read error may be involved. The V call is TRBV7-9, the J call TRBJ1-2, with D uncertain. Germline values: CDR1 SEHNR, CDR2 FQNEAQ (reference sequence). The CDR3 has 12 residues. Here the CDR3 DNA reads TGTTCCAGCAGCCATCCGGGATATGGCTACACCTTC. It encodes CSSSHPGYGYTF.

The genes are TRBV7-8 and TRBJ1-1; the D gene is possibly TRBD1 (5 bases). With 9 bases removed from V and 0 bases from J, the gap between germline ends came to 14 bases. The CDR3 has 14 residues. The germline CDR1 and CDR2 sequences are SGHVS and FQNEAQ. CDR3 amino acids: CASSPGAMNTEAFF. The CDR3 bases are TGTGCCAGTTCCCCTGGGGCCATGAACACTGAAGCTTTCTTT.

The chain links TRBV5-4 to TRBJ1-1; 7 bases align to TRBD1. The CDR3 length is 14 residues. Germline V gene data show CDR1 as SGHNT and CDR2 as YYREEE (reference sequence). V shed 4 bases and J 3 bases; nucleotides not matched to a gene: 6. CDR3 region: CASSRQGAYTEAFF. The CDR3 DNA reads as TGTGCCAGCAGCCGACAGGGAGCTTACACTGAAGCTTTCTTT.

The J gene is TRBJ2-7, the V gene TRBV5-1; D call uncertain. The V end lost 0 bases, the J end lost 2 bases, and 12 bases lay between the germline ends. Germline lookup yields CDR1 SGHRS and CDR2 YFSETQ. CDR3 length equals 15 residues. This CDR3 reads CASSLGNSPAYEQYF. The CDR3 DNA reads TGCGCCAGCAGCTTGGGGAACAGTCCCGCCTACGAGCAGTACTTC.

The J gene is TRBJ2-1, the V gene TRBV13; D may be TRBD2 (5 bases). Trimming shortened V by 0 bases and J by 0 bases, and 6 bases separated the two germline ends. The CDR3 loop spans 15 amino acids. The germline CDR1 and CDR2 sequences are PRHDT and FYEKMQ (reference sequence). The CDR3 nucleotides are TGTGCCAGCAGCTTAGGGAGGGACTCCTACAATGAGCAGTTCTTC. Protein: CASSLGRDSYNEQFF. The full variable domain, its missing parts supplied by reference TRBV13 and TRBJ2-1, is AAGVIQSPRHLIKEKRETATLKCYPIPRHDTVYWYQQGPGQDPQFLISFYEKMQSDKGSIPDRFSAQQFSDYHSELNMSSLELGDSALYFCASSLGRDSYNEQFFGPGTRLTVL.

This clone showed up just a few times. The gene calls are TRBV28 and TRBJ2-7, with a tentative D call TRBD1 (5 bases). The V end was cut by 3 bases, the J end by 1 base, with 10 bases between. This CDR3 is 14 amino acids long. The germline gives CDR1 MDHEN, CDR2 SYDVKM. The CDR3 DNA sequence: TGTGCCAGCAGTTTCAGAGCAGGGTCCTACGAGCAGTACTTC. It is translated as CASSFRAGSYEQYF. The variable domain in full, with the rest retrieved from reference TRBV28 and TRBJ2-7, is DVKVTQSSRYLVKRTGEKVFLECVQDMDHENMFWYRQDPGLGLRLIYFSYDVKMKEKGDIPEGYSVSREKKERFSLILESASTNQTSMYLCASSFRAGSYEQYFGPGTRLTVT.

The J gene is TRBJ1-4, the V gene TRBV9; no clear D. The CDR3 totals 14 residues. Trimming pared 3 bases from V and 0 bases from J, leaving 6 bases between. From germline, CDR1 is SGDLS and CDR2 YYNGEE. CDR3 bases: TGTGCCAGCAGCGACAGTGCAACTAATGAAAAACTGTTTTTT. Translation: CASSDSATNEKLFF.

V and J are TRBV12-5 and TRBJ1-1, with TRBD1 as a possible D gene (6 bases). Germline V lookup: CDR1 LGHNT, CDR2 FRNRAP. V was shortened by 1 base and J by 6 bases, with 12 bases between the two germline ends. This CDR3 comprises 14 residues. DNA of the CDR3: TGTGCTAGTGGTTTGGGGACAGTCTTCGCTGAAGCTTTCTTT. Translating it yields CASGLGTVFAEAFF.

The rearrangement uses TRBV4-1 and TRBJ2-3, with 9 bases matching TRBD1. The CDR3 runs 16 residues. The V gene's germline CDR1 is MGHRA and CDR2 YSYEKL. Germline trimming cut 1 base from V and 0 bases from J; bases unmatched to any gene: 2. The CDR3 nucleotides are TGCGCCAGCAGCCAAGCTGGACAGGGGAGCACAGATACGCAGTATTTT. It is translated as CASSQAGQGSTDTQYF.

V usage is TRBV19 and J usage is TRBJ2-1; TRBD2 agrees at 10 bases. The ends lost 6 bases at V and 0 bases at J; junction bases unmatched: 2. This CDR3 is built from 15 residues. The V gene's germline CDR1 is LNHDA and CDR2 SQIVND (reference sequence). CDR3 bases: TGTGCCAGTAGCCCTAGCGGGAGCTCCTACAATGAGCAGTTCTTC. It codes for CASSPSGSSYNEQFF.

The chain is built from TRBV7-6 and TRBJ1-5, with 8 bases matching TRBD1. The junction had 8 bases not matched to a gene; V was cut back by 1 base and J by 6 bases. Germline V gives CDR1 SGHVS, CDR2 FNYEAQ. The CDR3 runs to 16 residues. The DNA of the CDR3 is TGTGCCAGCAGCTTAGAAGGAGGACAGGGAAGTCAGCCCCAGCATTTT. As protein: CASSLEGGQGSQPQHF.

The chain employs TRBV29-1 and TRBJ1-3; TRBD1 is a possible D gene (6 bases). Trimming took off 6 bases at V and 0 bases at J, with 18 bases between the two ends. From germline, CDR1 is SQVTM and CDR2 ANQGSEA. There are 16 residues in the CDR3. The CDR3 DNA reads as TGCAGCGTAGGGGGATTAATTATAGGCTCTGGAAACACCATATATTTT. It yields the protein CSVGGLIIGSGNTIYF.